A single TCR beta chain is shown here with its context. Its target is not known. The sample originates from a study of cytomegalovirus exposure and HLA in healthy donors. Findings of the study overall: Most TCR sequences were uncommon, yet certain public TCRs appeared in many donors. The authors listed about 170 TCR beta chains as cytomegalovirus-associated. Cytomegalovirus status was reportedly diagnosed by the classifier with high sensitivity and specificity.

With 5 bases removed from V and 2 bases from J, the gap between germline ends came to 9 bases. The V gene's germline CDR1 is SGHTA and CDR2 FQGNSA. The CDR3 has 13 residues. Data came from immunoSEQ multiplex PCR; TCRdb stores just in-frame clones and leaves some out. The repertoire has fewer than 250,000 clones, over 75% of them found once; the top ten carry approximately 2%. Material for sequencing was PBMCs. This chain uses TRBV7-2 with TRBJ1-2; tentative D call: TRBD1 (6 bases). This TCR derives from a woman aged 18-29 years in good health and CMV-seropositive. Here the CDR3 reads CASSPDRNYGYTF. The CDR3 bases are TGTGCCAGCAGCCCAGACAGGAACTATGGCTACACCTTC.